The subject of this entry is one T cell receptor (beta chain). This sample was taken from a study of T cell responses to AZD1222 COVID-19 vaccine. TCRdb's table, derived via immunoSEQ multiplex PCR, lists solely in-frame clones and lacks some. The sample holds under 150,000 clones, 85% to 90% seen once. The CDR3 has 13 amino acids. The V end lost 0 bases, the J end lost 4 bases, and 7 bases lay between the germline ends. CDR1 and CDR2 (germline): SGHRS, YFSETQ. The sequence derives from an adult in good health. The chain combines TRBV5-1 with TRBJ1-2; no clear D. This material consisted of peripheral blood, taken on day 0 of MenACWY control vaccination. CDR3 nucleotides: TGCGCCAGCAGCTTGGAGCGGGGCTATGGCTACACCTTC. Residues: CASSLERGYGYTF.